This T cell receptor (beta chain) was found in a study of blood T cell repertoires in COVID-19. At the level of the study: Nucleic acid was either cDNA or gDNA, and it came from T cells, B-cell-depleted T cells, or PBMCs.

Original processing methods: Quantification of nucleated cells was approximated via reference gene primer amplification. Generated by immunoSEQ multiplex PCR, the TCRdb table keeps only in-frame clones and is missing some. The D gene and trimming were derived from the DNA, and the V and J assignments and clone size from that table. This table holds about 460,000 clones, about 88% found once. CDR3 length: 18 residues. V was clipped by 6 bases and J by 2 bases; unmatched bases: 12. The germline gives CDR1 ENHRY, CDR2 SYGVKD. This TCR was sampled from a woman in her sixties who had recovered from COVID-19. The sequenced material came from PBMCs or T cells enriched from blood (not recorded which). This chain connects TRBV10-3 to TRBJ1-4; 10 bases map to TRBD1. As DNA, the CDR3 is TGTGCCATCAGCCCGGGACAGGGGAAGGGAATCACTAATGAAAAACTGTTTTTT. It translates to CAISPGQGKGITNEKLFF.